These 26 T cell receptor beta chains share one sample of origin, sequenced in a study of shared clonotypes between healthy human individuals. The naive CD8 subset, CD45RO-negative cells positively selected for CCR7, excluded terminally differentiated effector memory CD45RA+ cells. Clones were sequenced by immunoSEQ multiplex PCR, and TCRdb holds only the in-frame ones, with some missing. The top ten hold 1% to 1.5% of the sample, which has under 2,000,000 clones, about 95% seen once. Sequencing was performed on naive CD8+ T cells sorted from blood. These receptors were obtained from a man younger than 35 in good health.

The V call is TRBV28, the J call TRBJ2-5, with 10 bases aligning to TRBD1. Germline CDR1 reads MDHEN; CDR2 reads SYDVKM. The CDR3 contains 15 residues. V shed 2 bases, J shed 6 bases, and the junction held 6 bases outside the gene matches. This chain's CDR3 is CASSLGQGVGKTQYF. CDR3 DNA: TGTGCCAGCAGTTTAGGACAGGGGGTCGGAAAGACCCAGTACTTC.

The DNA of the CDR3 is TGTGCCAGCAGCGGGGACAGGGAAGGAGGAAAACTGTTTTTT. Translating gives CASSGDREGGKLFF. The chain combines TRBV9 with TRBJ1-4; 9 nucleotides match TRBD1. This CDR3 comprises 14 residues. CDR1 and CDR2 from the germline V gene are SGDLS and YYNGEE. The V gene end was trimmed by 3 bases and the J gene end by 10 bases; junction bases not matched to a gene: 7.

A word on this clone: Other DNA sequences in this sample translate to the same CDR3. The gene calls are TRBV29-1 and TRBJ2-1; TRBD2 matches 8 bases. Germline V gene data show CDR1 as SQVTM and CDR2 as ANQGSEA. V was pared by 7 bases and J by 4 bases, with 3 bases of the junction left unmatched. CDR3 length: 12 amino acids. For the CDR3, the DNA is TGCAGCGGCGGCGGGGGGTACAATGAGCAGTTCTTC. Its translation: CSGGGGYNEQFF.

With respect to this clone: This CDR3 is also generated by other DNA sequences in the sample. The chain combines TRBV30 with TRBJ2-7; the D call may be TRBD1 or TRBD2 (5 bases each). Deletions cut 0 bases from V and 3 bases from J, with 9 bases between. The CDR3 totals 13 residues. Germline V gene lookup returns CDR1 GTSNPN and CDR2 SVGIG (reference sequence). The CDR3 region has the DNA TGTGCCTGGAGTGTACGTGGGGGCTACGAGCAGTACTTC. It specifies CAWSVRGGYEQYF.

The rearrangement uses TRBV2 and TRBJ1-4; D not certain. V was pared by 10 bases and J by 4 bases, with 19 bases between. Germline loops: CDR1 SNHLY, CDR2 FYNNEI. The CDR3 has 15 residues. This chain's CDR3 is CATQIEVDLNEKLFF. The CDR3 DNA follows: TGTGCCACCCAGATTGAGGTCGACCTTAATGAAAAACTGTTTTTT.

This clone came up a few times. V gene TRBV28 combines with J gene TRBJ1-5, with TRBD1 as a possible D gene (5 bases). V shed 6 bases and J shed 6 bases, with 9 bases lying between them. The CDR3 has 12 residues. The germline V gene encodes CDR1 MDHEN and CDR2 SYDVKM. The CDR3 protein is CASSPTAQPQHF. The DNA of the CDR3 is TGTGCCAGCAGCCCGACAGCTCAGCCCCAGCATTTT. Together with reference TRBV28 and TRBJ1-5, the CDR3 gives the full variable domain: DVKVTQSSRYLVKRTGEKVFLECVQDMDHENMFWYRQDPGLGLRLIYFSYDVKMKEKGDIPEGYSVSREKKERFSLILESASTNQTSMYLCASSPTAQPQHFGDGTRLSIL.

The rearrangement uses TRBV5-6 and TRBJ1-2; D is perhaps TRBD1 (5 bases). The germline gives CDR1 SGHDT, CDR2 YYEEEE. Trimming left V 3 bases short and J 2 bases short, with 11 bases between. This CDR3 spans 14 amino acids. CDR3 DNA: TGTGCCAGCAGCTGGGACCCTGTCAACTATGGCTACACCTTC. Translation gives CASSWDPVNYGYTF.

This chain links TRBV7-9 with TRBJ1-1; the D is unclear. This CDR3 contains 16 residues. The V and J ends lost 4 bases and 1 base respectively, with 16 bases between them. Germline assignment: CDR1 SEHNR and CDR2 FQNEAQ (reference sequence). Written as DNA, the CDR3 is TGTGCCAGCAGCTATCCCCTCAAGGAGACGAACACTGAAGCTTTCTTT. It codes for CASSYPLKETNTEAFF.

This chain uses TRBV5-6 with TRBJ2-1; 8 positions agree with TRBD1. The CDR3 has 13 residues. Per germline, CDR1 SGHDT and CDR2 YYEEEE. Trimming took 5 bases from V and 6 from J; bases not matched to a gene: 4. CDR3 sequence reads: CASRDDRGNEQFF. CDR3 sequence (DNA): TGTGCCAGCAGGGACGACAGGGGCAATGAGCAGTTCTTC.

This chain connects TRBV10-3 to TRBJ1-2; 11 positions match TRBD1. CDR3 length equals 16 residues. The J segment lost 5 bases and the V segment lost 0 bases, leaving 5 bases of the junction unmatched. CDR1 ENHRY and CDR2 SYGVKD come from the germline V gene. The CDR3 DNA sequence: TGTGCCATCAGTGAGTCGGACAGGGGGCGCGTATATGGCTACACCTTC. The encoded protein is CAISESDRGRVYGYTF.

The chain links TRBV7-3 to TRBJ2-2; D remains unclear. Germline V CDR1 and CDR2: SGHTA, FQGTGA. Trimming pared 1 base from V and 6 bases from J, leaving 12 bases between. This CDR3 region has 15 residues. The CDR3 protein is CASSLSPDRPGELFF. CDR3 sequence (DNA): TGTGCCAGCAGCTTAAGCCCTGATAGGCCCGGGGAGCTGTTTTTT.

V gene TRBV6-1 combines with J gene TRBJ1-6; the D gene is possibly TRBD1 (5 bases). Trimming pared 1 base from V and 0 bases from J, leaving 22 bases between. CDR3 length equals 21 residues. Germline V lookup: CDR1 MNHNS, CDR2 SASEGT. CDR3 sequence (DNA): TGTGCCAGCAGTGAAGGCTTGGTGAGGACACCCGTAAGCTCCTATAATTCACCCCTCCACTTT. Its translation is CASSEGLVRTPVSSYNSPLHF.

This clone was seen only a few times. V is TRBV11-2 and J is TRBJ1-2, with D possibly TRBD1 on 5 matching bases. Trimming stripped 6 bases from V and 7 bases from J, with 18 bases between. The CDR3 spans 14 residues. Per germline, CDR1 SGHAT and CDR2 FQNNGV. CDR3 in amino acids: CASRRTGLRVGYTF. Written as DNA, the CDR3 is TGTGCCAGCAGACGGACCGGCCTCAGGGTTGGCTACACCTTC.

In nucleotides, the CDR3 is TGTGCCAGCAGCCGGACTAGCGGGAGGGCTGGCACCGGGGAGCTGTTTTTT. Translation: CASSRTSGRAGTGELFF. The chain has TRBV27 and TRBJ2-2, with 15 bases aligning to TRBD2. The CDR3 contains 17 residues. V shed 6 bases, J shed 4 bases, and the junction held 6 bases outside the gene matches. Germline CDR1 and CDR2: MNHEY and SMNVEV (reference sequence).

This chain uses TRBV6-5 with TRBJ1-1; D is ambiguous. CDR3 length: 10 amino acids. Germline V CDR1 and CDR2: MNHEY, SVGAGI. V was pared by 9 bases and J by 8 bases, with 10 bases between. CDR3 coding DNA: TGTGCCAGTTGGGCTTTCGAAGCTTTCTTT. This codes for CASWAFEAFF.

This chain uses TRBV6-1 with TRBJ2-1; 16 bases align to TRBD2. The germline gives CDR1 MNHNS, CDR2 SASEGT. With 6 bases clipped from V and 5 bases from J, the junction kept 1 base outside the gene matches. The CDR3 totals 15 residues. CDR3: CASRGLAGGNNEQFF. The CDR3 DNA follows: TGTGCCAGCAGGGGACTAGCGGGAGGGAACAATGAGCAGTTCTTC.

The CDR3 protein is CASGSSGRAENGELFF. CDR3 nucleotide sequence: TGTGCTAGTGGATCCAGCGGGAGGGCCGAAAACGGGGAGCTGTTTTTT. This chain uses TRBV12-5 with TRBJ2-2, with 10 bases fitting TRBD2. The ends lost 6 bases at V and 7 bases at J; junction bases unmatched: 11. Germline lookup yields CDR1 LGHNT and CDR2 FRNRAP. The length of the CDR3 is 16 residues. Supplemented by reference TRBV12-5 and TRBJ2-2, the full variable domain reads DARVTQTPRHKVTEMGQEVTMRCQPILGHNTVFWYRQTMMQGLELLAYFRNRAPLDDSGMPKDRFSAEMPDATLATLKIQPSEPRDSAVYFCASGSSGRAENGELFFGEGSRLTVL.

The CDR3 here is CASSQELRQGASEQYF. In nucleotides, the CDR3 is TGCGCCAGCAGCCAAGAATTGCGACAGGGGGCGAGCGAGCAGTACTTC. The rearrangement links TRBV4-1 to TRBJ2-7, with 10 nucleotides matching TRBD1. Germline CDR1 reads MGHRA; CDR2 reads YSYEKL. The CDR3 loop spans 16 amino acids. The trim removed 0 bases at V and 6 bases at J, leaving 8 bases unmatched.

The chain links TRBV11-2 to TRBJ1-2, with D possibly being TRBD1 (5 bases). V was shortened by 1 base and J by 8 bases, with 23 bases between the two germline ends. The CDR3 totals 17 residues. In germline, CDR1 is SGHAT, CDR2 FQNNGV. CDR3 coding DNA: TGTGCCAGCAGCTTAGTAGGTGGGGCCGCCTCAAAAGGGGGCTACACCTTC. Protein: CASSLVGGAASKGGYTF.

This chain uses TRBV28 with TRBJ2-7, with 8 bases aligning to TRBD1. The CDR3 covers 14 residues. Germline loops: CDR1 MDHEN, CDR2 SYDVKM. The V gene end was trimmed by 7 bases and the J gene end by 9 bases; junction bases not matched to a gene: 14. The DNA for the CDR3 is TGTGCCAGCATTCAAGACAGGGGCCTAGGTGGGCAGTACTTC. Its translation: CASIQDRGLGGQYF.

The chain joins TRBV5-4 to TRBJ1-1; perhaps TRBD1 as D (6 bases). This CDR3 region has 15 residues. The V end was cut by 3 bases, the J end by 1 base, with 13 bases between. Germline loops: CDR1 SGHNT, CDR2 YYREEE (reference sequence). Here the CDR3 DNA reads TGTGCCAGCAGCTCAGGGGCGATCGGGAACACTGAAGCTTTCTTT. Translation gives CASSSGAIGNTEAFF.

This chain joins TRBV4-1 and TRBJ1-1; weak D call: TRBD1 (5 bases). The V gene's germline CDR1 is MGHRA and CDR2 YSYEKL. V gave up 4 bases and J gave up 5 bases, with 14 bases separating them. This CDR3 is built from 14 residues. CDR3 DNA: TGCGCCAGCAGCCCCTGGGACGGGGAAACTGAAGCTTTCTTT. Encoded protein: CASSPWDGETEAFF.

The V and J genes are TRBV27 and TRBJ2-7; D may be TRBD2 (6 bases). Germline loops: CDR1 MNHEY, CDR2 SMNVEV (reference sequence). V lost 8 bases and J lost 6, with 14 bases in between. This CDR3 is built from 12 residues. CDR3 amino acids: CASETSSGEQYF. The CDR3 region has the DNA TGTGCCAGCGAGACTAGTTCGGGCGAGCAGTACTTC.

This clone showed up just once. The V and J genes are TRBV19 and TRBJ2-7; unclear D gene. CDR3 length: 12 residues. The germline CDR1 and CDR2 sequences are LNHDA and SQIVND (reference sequence). V lost 7 bases to trimming and J lost 5 bases, with 12 bases between them. The CDR3 DNA reads TGTGCCAGTACCTCCCTTGAGGACGAGCAGTACTTC. Its protein product is CASTSLEDEQYF. Drawing the rest from reference TRBV19 and TRBJ2-7, the complete variable domain is DGGITQSPKYLFRKEGQNVTLSCEQNLNHDAMYWYRQDPGQGLRLIYYSQIVNDFQKGDIAEGYSVSREKKESFPLTVTSAQKNPTAFYLCASTSLEDEQYFGPGTRLTVT.

This clone was seen just once. J is TRBJ2-2 and V is TRBV10-3; TRBD2 matches at 7 bases. The CDR3 loop spans 16 amino acids. V lost 1 base, J lost 6 bases, and 8 bases stayed unmatched. The germline V gene encodes CDR1 ENHRY and CDR2 SYGVKD. The CDR3 nucleotides are TGTGCCATCAGTGAGTACGCGGGGGATTACGCCGGGGAGCTGTTTTTT. This sequence encodes CAISEYAGDYAGELFF.

The chain has TRBV4-1 and TRBJ1-2, with D uncertain. Germline lookup yields CDR1 MGHRA and CDR2 YSYEKL. This CDR3 has 14 amino acids. The germline V and J ends were trimmed by 0 bases and 8 bases, with 13 bases remaining between them. CDR3 bases: TGCGCCAGCAGCCAAGACGCCGTTAGAGCCGGCTACACCTTC. It codes for CASSQDAVRAGYTF.